The present entry profiles one T cell receptor beta chain with its context. Unmatched junction bases numbered 7, after V lost 3 bases and J lost 5 bases. This CDR3 comprises 15 residues. Germline-derived CDR1 and CDR2 are SGDLS and YYNGEE. Measured with immunoSEQ multiplex PCR; TCRdb has only the in-frame clones, and not every one. The table includes approximately 330,000 clones, around 85% detected once. This sample is drawn from a study of blood T cell repertoires in COVID-19. The genes are TRBV9 and TRBJ2-1; 8 nucleotides align to TRBD2. This TCR came from a woman in her forties with acute COVID-19. The sequencing input was PBMCs or T cells enriched from blood (not recorded which). CDR3 nucleotides: TGTGCCAGCAGCGCCGGAGGACTAGCTAACAATGAGCAGTTCTTC. Translated, it gives CASSAGGLANNEQFF. The complete variable domain, with remaining parts taken from reference TRBV9 and TRBJ2-1, reads DSGVTQTPKHLITATGQRVTLRCSPRSGDLSVYWYQQSLDQGLQFLIQYYNGEERAKGNILERFSAQQFPDLHSELNLSSLELGDSALYFCASSAGGLANNEQFFGPGTRLTVL.